Below, 6 T cell receptor beta chains from the same sample are listed, as sequenced in a study of post-analysis software for immune sequencing data. These receptors are not linked to any known antigen. Findings and limits, study-wide: Roughly five TRBV segments appeared more often in patients than in controls, and TRBV5-6, TRBV5-1 and TRBV20-1 were among these.

Incorporated into the TCR beta cDNA libraries were unique molecular identifiers, which served to reduce PCR and sequencing biases. A single record per CDR3 protein comes from TCRdb applying MiXCR to the PCR reads. This sample has approximately 570,000 distinct CDR3 sequences, with 44% found just once. Material: blood. These receptors originate from a girl aged 5-17 years with multiple sclerosis.

The chain couples TRBV27 to TRBJ2-3, with D possibly being TRBD1 (6 bases). CDR1 MNHEY and CDR2 SMNVEV come from the germline V gene (reference sequence). Trimming removed 7 bases at V and 3 bases at J, with 20 bases between. This CDR3 is built from 16 residues. CDR3 sequence reads: CASNNLSDSLTDTQYF. The CDR3 coding sequence is TGTGCCAGCAACAACTTATCGGACAGTTTGACAGATACGCAGTATTTT.

The V gene is TRBV12-3 or TRBV12-4, the J gene TRBJ1-2; tentative D call: TRBD1 (5 bases). The CDR3 covers 13 residues. Trimming cost V 7 bases and J 8 bases, with 17 bases left between them. DNA for the CDR3: TGTGCCAGCACCCTGAGCACAGGCGAGGGCTACACCTTC. It is translated as CASTLSTGEGYTF.

The J gene is TRBJ2-7, the V gene TRBV5-1; D not certain. Looked up from germline, CDR1 is SGHRS and CDR2 is YFSETQ. The CDR3 loop spans 14 amino acids. Trimming took off 5 bases at V and 3 bases at J, with 15 bases between the two ends. DNA of the CDR3: TGCGCCAGCAGTTCTAGTATTGGGATCTACGAGCAGTACTTC. Protein product: CASSSSIGIYEQYF.

This chain connects TRBV5-1 to TRBJ2-5; TRBD2 matches 10 bases. Per the germline V gene, CDR1 is SGHRS and CDR2 is YFSETQ. V lost 0 bases and J lost 11; bases outside the gene matches: 13. The CDR3 spans 16 residues. CDR3 protein: CASSLDRGLARNEQYF. The CDR3 region has the DNA TGCGCCAGCAGCTTGGATCGGGGACTAGCGCGCAATGAGCAGTACTTC.

This rearrangement joins TRBV7-9 to TRBJ1-2, with 7 bases lining up with TRBD1. The germline gives CDR1 SEHNR, CDR2 FQNEAQ (reference sequence). CDR3 length: 15 amino acids. With V trimmed by 3 bases and J by 4 bases, 8 bases remained unmatched. For the CDR3, the DNA is TGTGCCAGCAGCTTCGGTCCGGACAGGCTCTATGGCTACACCTTC. This encodes CASSFGPDRLYGYTF.

V usage is TRBV20-1 and J usage is TRBJ2-1, with D possibly being TRBD1 (6 bases). Germline loops: CDR1 DFQATT, CDR2 SNEGSKA (reference sequence). The length of the CDR3 is 16 residues. V gave up 5 bases and J gave up 3 bases, with 20 bases separating them. DNA of the CDR3: TGCAGTGCTGACGGCGCGGAGACAGGTAGCTACAATGAGCAGTTCTTC. Protein sequence: CSADGAETGSYNEQFF.